These 6 T cell receptor beta chains were sequenced from one sample in a study of regulatory T cells in long-lasting Graves disease. Sample time point: newly diagnosed GD, antithyroid drugs for less than 3 months. From RNA extracted from PBMCs, the TCR library was made. Researchers made TCR beta libraries by using iRepertoire HTBI primers and running Arm-PCR on CDR3 regions. In TCRdb, the multiplex PCR reads were re-called with MiXCR into one record per CDR3 protein. Among roughly 400,000 distinct CDR3 sequences listed, around 15% were seen once. In addition, the sample was reused for a study of T cells in Graves' hyperthyroidism and ophthalmopathy.

The sequencing used peripheral blood mononuclear cells (PBMCs), collected at new diagnosis, from a patient treated with antithyroid drugs. Source of these receptors: a woman aged 18-30 years with Graves disease.

This clonotype showed up many times. This chain uses TRBV3-1 with TRBJ2-5; the match to TRBD2 covers 10 bases. The CDR3 is 16 residues long. J gave up 5 bases and V 3 bases, and 9 bases lay outside the gene matches. Per the germline V gene, CDR1 is LGHDT and CDR2 is YNNKEL (reference sequence). In DNA form, the CDR3 reads TGTGCCAGCAGCCACTTAGCTAGCGGGAGTCCGGAGACCCAGTACTTC. It codes for CASSHLASGSPETQYF.

In this sample, this clonotype turned up many times. The rearrangement uses TRBV7-2 and TRBJ1-1; D may be TRBD1 (5 bases). The CDR3 is 15 amino acids. Germline values: CDR1 SGHTA, CDR2 FQGNSA. Trimming removed 3 bases at V and 3 bases at J, with 14 bases between. CDR3 protein: CASSLGTAGYTEAFF. The CDR3 DNA reads as TGTGCCAGCAGCTTGGGGACGGCGGGGTACACTGAAGCTTTCTTT.

This clonotype has at least ten counts. The gene calls are TRBV28 and TRBJ2-7, with 7 bases fitting TRBD1. J gave up 5 bases and V 6 bases, and 7 bases lay outside the gene matches. The CDR3 runs 13 residues. The V gene's germline CDR1 is MDHEN and CDR2 SYDVKM. CDR3 protein: CASSLDRVNEQYF. Here the CDR3 DNA reads TGTGCCAGCAGCTTAGACAGGGTTAACGAGCAGTACTTC.

The V call is TRBV2, the J call TRBJ2-7; D tentatively fits TRBD1 or TRBD2 (6 bases each). In germline, CDR1 is SNHLY, CDR2 FYNNEI. Trimming shortened V by 7 bases and J by 5 bases, and 18 bases separated the two germline ends. CDR3 length: 14 amino acids. In nucleotides, the CDR3 is TGTGCCAGCACTGGGGACTCCGGGGACAACGAGCAGTACTTC. It codes for CASTGDSGDNEQYF.

This clonotype was observed a handful of times. The chain combines TRBV7-9 with TRBJ2-1; 10 bases line up with TRBD2. J was trimmed by 4 bases and V by 5 bases; bases with no gene match: 5. Germline CDR1 reads SEHNR; CDR2 reads FQNEAQ (reference sequence). This CDR3 has 15 residues. DNA for the CDR3: TGTGCCAGCAGCGAAAGCGGGAGGGTTTACAATGAGCAGTTCTTC. Translated, it gives CASSESGRVYNEQFF.

V and J are TRBV13 and TRBJ2-2, with 8 positions matching TRBD1. V was clipped by 7 bases and J by 7 bases; unmatched bases: 14. Germline values: CDR1 PRHDT, CDR2 FYEKMQ (reference sequence). The CDR3 has 16 amino acids. The CDR3 nucleotides read TGTGCCAGCACCTTTGGGTCAGGGGGCGCAGGCGGGGAGCTGTTTTTT. Translating gives CASTFGSGGAGGELFF.